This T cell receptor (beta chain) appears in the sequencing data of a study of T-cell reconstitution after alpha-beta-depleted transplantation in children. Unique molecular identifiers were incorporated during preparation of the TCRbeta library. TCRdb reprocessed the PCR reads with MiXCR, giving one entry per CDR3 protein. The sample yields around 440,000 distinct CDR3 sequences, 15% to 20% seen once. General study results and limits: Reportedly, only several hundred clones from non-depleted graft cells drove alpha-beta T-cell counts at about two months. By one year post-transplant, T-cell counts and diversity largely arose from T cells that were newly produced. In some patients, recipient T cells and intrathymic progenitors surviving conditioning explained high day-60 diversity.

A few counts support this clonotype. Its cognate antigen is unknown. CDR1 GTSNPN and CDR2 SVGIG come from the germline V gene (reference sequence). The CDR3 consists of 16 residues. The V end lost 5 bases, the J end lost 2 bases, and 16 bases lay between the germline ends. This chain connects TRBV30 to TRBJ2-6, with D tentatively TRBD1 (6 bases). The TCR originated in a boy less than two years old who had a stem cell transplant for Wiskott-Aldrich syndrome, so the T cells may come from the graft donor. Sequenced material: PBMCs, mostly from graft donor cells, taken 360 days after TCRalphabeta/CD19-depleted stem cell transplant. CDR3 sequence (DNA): TGTGCCTGGGAATTACAGGGAGTTGCTGGGGCCAACGTCCTGACTTTC. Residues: CAWELQGVAGANVLTF.